This T cell receptor beta chain was documented in a study of blood T cells in healthy people across ages. As concerns this clonotype: Sequence at one end of the junction differs from germline and may be a read error.

Sample-barcoded 5' priming and a J-beta primer mix drove a second PCR of roughly 6 to 12 cycles. Sequencing of every sample gave 2.5 million or more CDR3-containing paired-end reads. TCRdb fed the 5' RACE reads into MiXCR, producing one record per CDR3 protein. This table has 850,000 or so distinct CDR3 sequences, 29% appearing once. The length of the CDR3 is 15 residues. Looked up from germline, CDR1 is LNHDA and CDR2 is SQIVND (reference sequence). This chain links TRBV19 with TRBJ2-1, with a tentative D call TRBD1 (7 bases). The TCR originated in a woman older than 75 in good health. The sample was blood. The CDR3 region has the DNA TGTGCCAGCAGTATAGCCCAGAACAGGGGAGGTGAGCAGTTCTTC. Encoded protein: CASSIAQNRGGEQFF.